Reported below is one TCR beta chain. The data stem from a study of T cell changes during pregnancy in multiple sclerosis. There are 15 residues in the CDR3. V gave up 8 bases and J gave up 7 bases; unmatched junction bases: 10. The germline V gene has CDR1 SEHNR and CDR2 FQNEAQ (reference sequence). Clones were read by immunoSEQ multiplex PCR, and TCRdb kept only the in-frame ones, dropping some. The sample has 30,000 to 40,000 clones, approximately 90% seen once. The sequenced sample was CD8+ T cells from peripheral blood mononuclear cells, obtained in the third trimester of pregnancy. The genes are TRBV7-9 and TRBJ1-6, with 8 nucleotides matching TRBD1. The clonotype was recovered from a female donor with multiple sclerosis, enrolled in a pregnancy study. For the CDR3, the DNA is TGTGCCAGCGGGGGACAGGCGTCAAGCAATTCACCCCTCCACTTT. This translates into CASGGQASSNSPLHF.